The clone carrying this T cell receptor beta chain has only one observation. Its antigen is not identified. This record comes from a study of cytomegalovirus exposure and HLA in healthy donors. 60 Vbeta and 13 Jbeta primers were used in PCR. Method: immunoSEQ multiplex PCR; TCRdb's copy keeps in-frame clones and lacks some. Seen here are about 160,000 clones, roughly four fifths observed once, and the top ten hold 7% to 9.5%. Likely unrecorded immune exposures existed in these nominally healthy donors. Study results and limitations: The study recorded about 160 TCR beta chains that were cytomegalovirus-associated. One variant, a missense change in DCLRE1C, was linked in a later analysis to TCR beta V- and J-gene trimming.

The sample taken for sequencing was PBMCs. The sequence came from a male donor in good health and CMV-seropositive.

The CDR3 region is CASSLLGLAGEGGELFF. CDR3 nucleotide sequence: TGCGCCAGCAGCCTGCTCGGGCTAGCGGGAGAGGGCGGGGAGCTGTTTTTT. The rearrangement joins TRBV5-1 to TRBJ2-2, with 10 nucleotides matching TRBD2. The CDR3 has 17 residues. V gave up 4 bases and J gave up 7 bases; unmatched junction bases: 13. The germline V gene encodes CDR1 SGHRS and CDR2 YFSETQ.